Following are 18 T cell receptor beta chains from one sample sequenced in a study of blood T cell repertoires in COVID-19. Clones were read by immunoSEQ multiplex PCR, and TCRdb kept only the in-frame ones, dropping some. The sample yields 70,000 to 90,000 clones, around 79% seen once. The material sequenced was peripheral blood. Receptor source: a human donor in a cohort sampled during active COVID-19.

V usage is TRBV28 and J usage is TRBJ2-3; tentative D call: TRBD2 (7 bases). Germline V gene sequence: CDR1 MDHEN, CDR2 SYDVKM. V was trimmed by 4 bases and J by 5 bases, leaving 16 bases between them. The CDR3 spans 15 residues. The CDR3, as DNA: TGTGCCAGCAGTTCGGGGGGCGGCCTTGGAGATACGCAGTATTTT. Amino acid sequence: CASSSGGGLGDTQYF. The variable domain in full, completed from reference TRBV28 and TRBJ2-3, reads DVKVTQSSRYLVKRTGEKVFLECVQDMDHENMFWYRQDPGLGLRLIYFSYDVKMKEKGDIPEGYSVSREKKERFSLILESASTNQTSMYLCASSSGGGLGDTQYFGPGTRLTVL.

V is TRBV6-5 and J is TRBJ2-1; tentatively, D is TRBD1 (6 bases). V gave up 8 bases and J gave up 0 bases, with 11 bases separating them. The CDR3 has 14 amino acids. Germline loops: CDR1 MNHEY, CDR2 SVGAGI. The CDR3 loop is CASGTGLSYNEQFF. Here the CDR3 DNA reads TGTGCCAGCGGAACAGGGCTCTCCTACAATGAGCAGTTCTTC.

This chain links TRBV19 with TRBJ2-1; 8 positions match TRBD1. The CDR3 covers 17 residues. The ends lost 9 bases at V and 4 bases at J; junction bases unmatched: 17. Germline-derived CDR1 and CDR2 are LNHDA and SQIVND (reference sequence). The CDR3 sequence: CASSPGQGGRYYNEQFF. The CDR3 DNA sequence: TGTGCCAGCAGCCCTGGACAGGGAGGTCGCTATTACAATGAGCAGTTCTTC.

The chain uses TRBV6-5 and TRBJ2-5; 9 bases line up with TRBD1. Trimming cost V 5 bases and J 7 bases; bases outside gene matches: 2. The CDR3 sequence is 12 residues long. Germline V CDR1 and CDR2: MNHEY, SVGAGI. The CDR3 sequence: CASSQDRGTQYF. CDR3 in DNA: TGTGCCAGCAGTCAGGACAGGGGGACCCAGTACTTC.

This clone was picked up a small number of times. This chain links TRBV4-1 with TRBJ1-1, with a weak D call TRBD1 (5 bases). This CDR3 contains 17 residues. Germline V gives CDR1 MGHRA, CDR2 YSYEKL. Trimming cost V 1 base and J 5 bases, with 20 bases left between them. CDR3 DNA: TGCGCCAGCAGCCAAGTGATAGGCGAAGGGGTGGGGACTGAAGCTTTCTTT. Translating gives CASSQVIGEGVGTEAFF.

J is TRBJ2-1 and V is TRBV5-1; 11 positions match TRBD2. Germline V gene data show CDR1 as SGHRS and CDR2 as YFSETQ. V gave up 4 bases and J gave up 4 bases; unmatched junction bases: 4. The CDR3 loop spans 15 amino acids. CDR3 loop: CASSPGLAVYNEQFF. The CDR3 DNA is TGCGCCAGCAGCCCGGGACTAGCGGTATACAATGAGCAGTTCTTC.

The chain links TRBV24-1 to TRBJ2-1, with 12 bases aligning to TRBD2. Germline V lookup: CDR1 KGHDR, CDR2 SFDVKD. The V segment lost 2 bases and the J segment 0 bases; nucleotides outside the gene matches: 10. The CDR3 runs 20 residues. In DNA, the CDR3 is TGTGCCACCAGTGATTACCAGGGACTAGCGGGCCTGAGCTCCTACAATGAGCAGTTCTTC. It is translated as CATSDYQGLAGLSSYNEQFF.

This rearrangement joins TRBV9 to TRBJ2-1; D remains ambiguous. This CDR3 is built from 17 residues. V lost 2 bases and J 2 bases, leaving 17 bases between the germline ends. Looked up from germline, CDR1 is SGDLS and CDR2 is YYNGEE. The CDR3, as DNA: TGTGCCAGCAGCGTTGGATTCCTTGAGGCCGCCTACAATGAGCAGTTCTTC. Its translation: CASSVGFLEAAYNEQFF.

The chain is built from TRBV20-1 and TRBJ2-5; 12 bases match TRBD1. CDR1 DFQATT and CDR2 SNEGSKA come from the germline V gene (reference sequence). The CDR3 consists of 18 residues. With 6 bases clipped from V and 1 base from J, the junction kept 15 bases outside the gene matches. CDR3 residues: CSASGGTGGLLIQETQYF. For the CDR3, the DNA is TGCAGTGCAAGTGGGGGGACAGGGGGCCTATTAATCCAAGAGACCCAGTACTTC.

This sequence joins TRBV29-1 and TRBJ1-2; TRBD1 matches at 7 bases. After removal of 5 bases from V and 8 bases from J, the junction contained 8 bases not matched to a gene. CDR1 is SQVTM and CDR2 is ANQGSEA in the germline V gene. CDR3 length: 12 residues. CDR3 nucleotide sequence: TGCAGCGTTAGACAGGGTGAAGACGGCTACACCTTC. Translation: CSVRQGEDGYTF.

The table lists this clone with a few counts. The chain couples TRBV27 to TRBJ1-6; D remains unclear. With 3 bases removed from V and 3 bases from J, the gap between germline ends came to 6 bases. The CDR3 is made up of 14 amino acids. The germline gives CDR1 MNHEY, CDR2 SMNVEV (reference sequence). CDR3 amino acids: CASSLGGYNSPLHF. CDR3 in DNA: TGTGCCAGCAGTTTGGGAGGCTATAATTCACCCCTCCACTTT.

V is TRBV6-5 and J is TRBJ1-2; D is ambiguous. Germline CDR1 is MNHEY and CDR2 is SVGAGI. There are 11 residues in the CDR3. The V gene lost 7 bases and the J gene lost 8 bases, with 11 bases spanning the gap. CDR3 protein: CASMVPGGYTF. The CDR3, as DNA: TGTGCCAGCATGGTTCCGGGAGGCTACACCTTC.

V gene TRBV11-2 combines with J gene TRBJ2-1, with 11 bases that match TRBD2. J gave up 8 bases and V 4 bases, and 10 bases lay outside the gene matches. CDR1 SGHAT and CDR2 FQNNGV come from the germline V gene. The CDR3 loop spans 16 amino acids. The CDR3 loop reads CASSYIAGGRDHEQFF. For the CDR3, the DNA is TGTGCCAGCAGCTACATAGCGGGGGGGCGTGACCATGAGCAGTTCTTC. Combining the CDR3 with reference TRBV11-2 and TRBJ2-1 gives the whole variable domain EAGVAQSPRYKIIEKRQSVAFWCNPISGHATLYWYQQILGQGPKLLIQFQNNGVVDDSQLPKDRFSAERLKGVDSTLKIQPAKLEDSAVYLCASSYIAGGRDHEQFFGPGTRLTVL.

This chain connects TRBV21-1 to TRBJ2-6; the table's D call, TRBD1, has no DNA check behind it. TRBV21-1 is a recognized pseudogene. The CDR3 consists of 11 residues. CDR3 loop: CASRASIVLTF. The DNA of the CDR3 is TGTGCCAGCAGGGCCTCCATCGTCCTGACTTTC.

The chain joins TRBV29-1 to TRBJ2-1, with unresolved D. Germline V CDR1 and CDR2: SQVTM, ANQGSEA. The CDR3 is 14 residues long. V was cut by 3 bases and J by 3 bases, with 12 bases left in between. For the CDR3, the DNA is TGCAGCGTTGACGAGTTGGTTGGCTACAATGAGCAGTTCTTC. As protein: CSVDELVGYNEQFF.

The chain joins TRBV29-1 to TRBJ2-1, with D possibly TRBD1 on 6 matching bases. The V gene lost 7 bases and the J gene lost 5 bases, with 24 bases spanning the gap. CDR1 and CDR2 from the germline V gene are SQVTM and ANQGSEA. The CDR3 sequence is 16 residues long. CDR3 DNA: TGCAGCGCATGTCAGACTCCGGGACAAAGCGACAATGAGCAGTTCTTC. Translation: CSACQTPGQSDNEQFF.

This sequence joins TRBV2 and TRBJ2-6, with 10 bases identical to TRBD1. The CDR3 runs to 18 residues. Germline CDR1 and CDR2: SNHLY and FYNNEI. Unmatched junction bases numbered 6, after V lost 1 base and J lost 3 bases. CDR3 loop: CASSEGFGTGVGANVLTF. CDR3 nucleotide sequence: TGTGCCAGCAGTGAAGGTTTCGGGACAGGGGTTGGGGCCAACGTCCTGACTTTC.

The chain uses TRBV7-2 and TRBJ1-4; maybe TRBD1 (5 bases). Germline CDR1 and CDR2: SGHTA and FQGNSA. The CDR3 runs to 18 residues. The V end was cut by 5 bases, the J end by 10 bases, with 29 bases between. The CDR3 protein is CASSAEVRGTMLRRKLFF. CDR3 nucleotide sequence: TGTGCCAGCAGCGCGGAGGTTCGGGGGACCATGCTTAGGCGAAAACTGTTTTTT.